The entry that follows covers one T cell receptor beta chain sequence. Clones were sequenced by immunoSEQ multiplex PCR, and TCRdb holds only the in-frame ones, with some missing. Of about 55,000 clones listed, 94% are singletons. This record comes from a study of T cell changes during pregnancy in multiple sclerosis. Looked up from germline, CDR1 is PRHDT and CDR2 is FYEKMQ (reference sequence). V dropped 7 bases and J dropped 3 bases, with 12 bases sitting between them. The CDR3 sequence is 13 residues long. Sample: CD8+ T cells from peripheral blood mononuclear cells, taken in the third trimester of pregnancy. The V gene is TRBV13, the J gene TRBJ1-1, with D tentatively TRBD1 (6 bases). This receptor was identified in a female donor with multiple sclerosis, enrolled in a pregnancy study. This CDR3 reads CASIQQGYTEAFF. The CDR3 coding sequence is TGTGCCAGCATCCAACAGGGCTACACTGAAGCTTTCTTT. Full variable domain (rest looked up from reference TRBV13 and TRBJ1-1): AAGVIQSPRHLIKEKRETATLKCYPIPRHDTVYWYQQGPGQDPQFLISFYEKMQSDKGSIPDRFSAQQFSDYHSELNMSSLELGDSALYFCASIQQGYTEAFFGQGTRLTVV.